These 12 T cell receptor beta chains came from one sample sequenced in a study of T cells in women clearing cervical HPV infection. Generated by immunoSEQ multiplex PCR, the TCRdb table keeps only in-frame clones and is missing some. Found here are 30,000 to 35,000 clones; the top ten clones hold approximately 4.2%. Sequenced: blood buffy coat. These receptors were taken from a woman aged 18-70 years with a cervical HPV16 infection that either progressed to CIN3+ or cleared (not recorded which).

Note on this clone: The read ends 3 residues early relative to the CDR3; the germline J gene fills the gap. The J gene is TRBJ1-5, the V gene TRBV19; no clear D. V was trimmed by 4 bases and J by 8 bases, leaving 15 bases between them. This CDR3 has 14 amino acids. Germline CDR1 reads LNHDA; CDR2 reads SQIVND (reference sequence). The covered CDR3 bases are TGTGCCAGTAGTAGCATAGCGGGAGTGGAGCCC. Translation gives CASSSIAGVEP. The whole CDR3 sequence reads CASSSIAGVEPQHF. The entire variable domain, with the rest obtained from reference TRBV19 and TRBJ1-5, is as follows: DGGITQSPKYLFRKEGQNVTLSCEQNLNHDAMYWYRQDPGQGLRLIYYSQIVNDFQKGDIAEGYSVSREKKESFPLTVTSAQKNPTAFYLCASSSIAGVEPQHFGDGTRLSIL.

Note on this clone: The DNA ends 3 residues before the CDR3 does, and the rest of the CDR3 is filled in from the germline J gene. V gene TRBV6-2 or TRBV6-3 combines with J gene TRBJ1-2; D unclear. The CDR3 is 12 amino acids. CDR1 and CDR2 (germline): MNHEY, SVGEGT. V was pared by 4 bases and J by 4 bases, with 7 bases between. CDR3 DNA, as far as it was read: TGTGCCAGCAGTTCTAACCGCTATGGC. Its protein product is CASSSNRYG. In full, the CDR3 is CASSSNRYGYTF.

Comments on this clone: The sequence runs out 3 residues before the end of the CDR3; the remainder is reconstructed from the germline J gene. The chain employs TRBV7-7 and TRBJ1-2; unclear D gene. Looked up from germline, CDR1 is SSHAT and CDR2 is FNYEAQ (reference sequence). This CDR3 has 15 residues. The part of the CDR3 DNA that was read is TGTGCCAGCAGCTTAGAACTAGTCTCCTACAATGAC. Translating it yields CASSLELVSYND. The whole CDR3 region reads CASSLELVSYNDYTF.

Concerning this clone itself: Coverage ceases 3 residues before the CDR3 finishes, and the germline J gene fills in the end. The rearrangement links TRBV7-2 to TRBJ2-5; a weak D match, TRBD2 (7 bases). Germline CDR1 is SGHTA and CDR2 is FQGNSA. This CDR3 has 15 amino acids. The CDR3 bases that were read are TGTGCCAGCAGCTTAGGCGGGGGCGGAGGTGGTACC. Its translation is CASSLGGGGGGT. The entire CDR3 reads CASSLGGGGGGTQYF.

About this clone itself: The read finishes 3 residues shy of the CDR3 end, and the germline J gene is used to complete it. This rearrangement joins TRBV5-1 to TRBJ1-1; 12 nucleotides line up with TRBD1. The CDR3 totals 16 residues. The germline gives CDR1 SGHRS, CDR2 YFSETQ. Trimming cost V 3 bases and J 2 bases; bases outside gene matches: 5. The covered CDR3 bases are TGCGCCAGCAGCTCGGGACAGGGGGCCATTAACACTGAA. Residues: CASSSGQGAINTE. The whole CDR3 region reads CASSSGQGAINTEAFF.

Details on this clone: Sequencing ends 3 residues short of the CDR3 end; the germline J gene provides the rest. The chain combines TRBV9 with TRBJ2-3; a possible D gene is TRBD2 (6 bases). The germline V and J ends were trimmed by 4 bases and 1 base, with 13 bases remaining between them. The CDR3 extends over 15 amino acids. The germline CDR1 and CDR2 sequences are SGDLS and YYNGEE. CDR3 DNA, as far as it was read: TGTGCCAGCAGCCTCGGGACTTCGCGCACAGATACG. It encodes CASSLGTSRTDT. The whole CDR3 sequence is CASSLGTSRTDTQYF.

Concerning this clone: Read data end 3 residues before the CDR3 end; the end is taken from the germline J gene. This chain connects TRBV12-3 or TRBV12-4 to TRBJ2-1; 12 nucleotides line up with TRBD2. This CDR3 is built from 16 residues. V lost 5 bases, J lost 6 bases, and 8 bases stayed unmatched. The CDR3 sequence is CASSTTSGGFFNEQFF. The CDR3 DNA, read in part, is TGTGCCAGCAGTACGACTAGCGGGGGTTTTTTCAATGAG.

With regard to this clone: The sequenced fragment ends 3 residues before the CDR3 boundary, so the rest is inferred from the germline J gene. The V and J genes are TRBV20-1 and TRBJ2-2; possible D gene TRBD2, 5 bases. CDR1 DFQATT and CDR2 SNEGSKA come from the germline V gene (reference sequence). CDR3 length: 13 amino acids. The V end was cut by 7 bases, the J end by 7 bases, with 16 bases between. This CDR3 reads CSVQFARGGELFF. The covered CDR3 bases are TGCAGTGTCCAGTTTGCCCGGGGCGGGGAG.

The part of the CDR3 DNA that was read is TGTGCCAGCCGCACCCAAAAGCAATTCAATCAGCCC. Translation gives CASRTQKQFNQP. The whole CDR3 protein is CASRTQKQFNQPQHF. The chain combines TRBV19 with TRBJ1-5; D gene uncertain. The missing CDR3 end, 3 residues past where the read stops, is filled in from the germline J gene. The V end was cut by 9 bases, the J end by 3 bases, with 18 bases between. The CDR3 is made up of 15 amino acids. In germline, CDR1 is LNHDA, CDR2 SQIVND (reference sequence).

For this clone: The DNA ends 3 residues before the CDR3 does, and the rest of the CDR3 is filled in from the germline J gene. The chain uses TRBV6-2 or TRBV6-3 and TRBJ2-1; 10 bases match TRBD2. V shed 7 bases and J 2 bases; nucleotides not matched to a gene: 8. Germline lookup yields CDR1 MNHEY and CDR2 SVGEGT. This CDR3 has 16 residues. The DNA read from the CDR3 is TGTGCCAGCAAACCCCCGGGACTAGCGACCTACAATGAG. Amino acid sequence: CASKPPGLATYNE. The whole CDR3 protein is CASKPPGLATYNEQFF.

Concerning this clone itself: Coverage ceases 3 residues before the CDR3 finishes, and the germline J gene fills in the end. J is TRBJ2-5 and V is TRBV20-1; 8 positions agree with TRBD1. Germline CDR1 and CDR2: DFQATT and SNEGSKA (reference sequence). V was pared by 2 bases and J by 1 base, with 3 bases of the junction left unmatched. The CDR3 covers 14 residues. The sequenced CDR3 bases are TGCAGTGCTAGAACAGGACAGGGCCAAGAGACC. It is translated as CSARTGQGQET. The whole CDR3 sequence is CSARTGQGQETQYF.

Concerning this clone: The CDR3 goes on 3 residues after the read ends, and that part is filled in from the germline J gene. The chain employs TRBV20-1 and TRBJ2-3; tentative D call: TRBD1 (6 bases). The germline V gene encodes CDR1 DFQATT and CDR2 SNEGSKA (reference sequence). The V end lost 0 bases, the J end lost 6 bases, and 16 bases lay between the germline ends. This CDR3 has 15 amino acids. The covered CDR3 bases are TGCAGTGCTAGAGACCCCGGGACATTAGGGGATACG. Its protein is CSARDPGTLGDT. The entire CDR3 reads CSARDPGTLGDTQYF.